This T cell receptor (beta chain) is from a study of blood T cell repertoires in COVID-19. Overall study context: Spain, Italy and the United States supplied samples that represented acute and convalescent COVID-19. In each case, the material was cDNA or gDNA derived from T cells, B-cell-depleted T cells, or PBMCs.

Source study methods: Scientists estimated how many nucleated cells there were by amplifying reference gene primers. TCRdb's table, derived via immunoSEQ multiplex PCR, lists solely in-frame clones and lacks some. The V and J calls and clone size are taken from that table; D and trimming were inferred from the DNA. The table includes about 100,000 clones, approximately 81% detected once. The ends lost 5 bases at V and 10 bases at J; junction bases unmatched: 3. Germline V lookup: CDR1 SGHTA, CDR2 FQGTGA. This CDR3 has 12 amino acids. This TCR came from a human donor in a cohort sampled during active COVID-19. Input material: peripheral blood. The V and J genes are TRBV7-3 and TRBJ2-1; 9 nucleotides line up with TRBD2. The CDR3 bases are TGTGCCAGCAGCGCGGGGGGGATAGAGCAGTTCTTC. Translation gives CASSAGGIEQFF.